Below are 9 T cell receptor beta chains sequenced from a single sample in a study of tissue T cells after allogeneic stem cell transplantation. Generated by immunoSEQ multiplex PCR, the TCRdb table keeps only in-frame clones and is missing some. This table has around 5,000 clones, over 60% appearing once. The sequenced sample was tissue from the colon, obtained at autopsy. Receptor source: an older female donor with lung cancer.

The chain is built from TRBV19 and TRBJ2-7; 9 bases are a match to TRBD1. Trimming took 6 bases from V and 6 from J; bases not matched to a gene: 15. Germline CDR1 reads LNHDA; CDR2 reads SQIVND (reference sequence). The CDR3 loop spans 16 amino acids. The CDR3 nucleotides read TGTGCCAGTAGATTGGTAGGGACAGGGATGACAGGCGAGCAGTACTTC. Its translation is CASRLVGTGMTGEQYF.

The table lists this clone with a count of one. The chain combines TRBV6-5 with TRBJ2-7; 9 bases match TRBD1. Per the germline V gene, CDR1 is MNHEY and CDR2 is SVGAGI. The CDR3 spans 14 residues. V was clipped by 6 bases and J by 5 bases; unmatched bases: 8. The CDR3 reads CASSPGTGIHEQYF. CDR3 sequence (DNA): TGTGCCAGCAGCCCCGGGACAGGGATCCACGAGCAGTACTTC.

The rearrangement joins TRBV3-1 (or the pseudogene TRBV3-2) to TRBJ2-3; D is possibly TRBD1 (6 bases). Germline V gene lookup returns CDR1 LGHDT and CDR2 YNNKEL (reference sequence). This CDR3 contains 15 residues. V lost 4 bases to trimming and J lost 0 bases, with 11 bases between them. CDR3 DNA sequence: TGTGCCAGCAGCCGTACACAGGGTAGCACAGATACGCAGTATTTT. It is translated as CASSRTQGSTDTQYF.

This clone occurred a few times. This chain uses TRBV6-2 or TRBV6-3 with TRBJ2-7; tentatively, D is TRBD2 (5 bases). This CDR3 is built from 15 residues. Germline V gene data show CDR1 as MNHEY and CDR2 as SVGEGT. V was shortened by 2 bases and J by 9 bases, with 20 bases between the two germline ends. The CDR3 region has the DNA TGTGCCAGCAGTTACGTAGGAGGAGGCAATAAAGGGCAGTACTTC. Translated: CASSYVGGGNKGQYF.

J is TRBJ2-1 and V is TRBV18; unclear D gene. Trimming shortened V by 7 bases and J by 4 bases, and 17 bases separated the two germline ends. The germline CDR1 and CDR2 sequences are KGHSH and LQKENI. The CDR3 runs 15 residues. Written as DNA, the CDR3 is TGTGCCAGCTTACTCCGGCAGAATACATACAATGAGCAGTTCTTC. This translates into CASLLRQNTYNEQFF. Full variable domain (missing parts from reference TRBV18 and TRBJ2-1): NAGVMQNPRHLVRRRGQEARLRCSPMKGHSHVYWYRQLPEEGLKFMVYLQKENIIDESGMPKERFSAEFPKEGPSILRIQQVVRGDSAAYFCASLLRQNTYNEQFFGPGTRLTVL.

V and J are TRBV7-2 and TRBJ2-7, with 13 bases aligning to TRBD2. CDR3 length equals 14 residues. Germline V gene sequence: CDR1 SGHTA, CDR2 FQGNSA. The V and J ends lost 5 bases and 5 bases, in that order; junction bases with no gene match: 3. CDR3 region: CASSHGLAGDEQYF. The CDR3 nucleotides are TGTGCCAGCAGCCATGGACTAGCGGGGGACGAGCAGTACTTC.

This sequence joins TRBV19 and TRBJ1-6; tentatively, D is TRBD1 (5 bases). This CDR3 region has 15 residues. The V gene's germline CDR1 is LNHDA and CDR2 SQIVND (reference sequence). The germline V and J ends were trimmed by 3 bases and 9 bases, with 15 bases remaining between them. The CDR3 DNA is TGTGCCAGTAGTATGGGGCGGGGAGAAGGTTCACCCCTCCACTTT. The encoded protein is CASSMGRGEGSPLHF.

The chain carries TRBV27 and TRBJ2-1; possible D gene TRBD2, 6 bases. The CDR3 consists of 14 residues. The V and J ends lost 2 bases and 9 bases respectively, with 14 bases between them. CDR1 is MNHEY and CDR2 is SMNVEV in the germline V gene (reference sequence). CDR3 amino acids: CASSLEAGMIEQFF. The DNA for the CDR3 is TGTGCCAGCAGTTTAGAGGCGGGAATGATTGAGCAGTTCTTC.

The CDR3, as DNA: TGTGCCAGCAAGCAGATCTCGTTAAACAATGAGCAGTTCTTC. Amino acid sequence: CASKQISLNNEQFF. The chain employs TRBV27 and TRBJ2-1; D call uncertain. V was shortened by 7 bases and J by 5 bases, with 15 bases between the two germline ends. The CDR3 length is 14 residues. Per germline, CDR1 MNHEY and CDR2 SMNVEV (reference sequence).